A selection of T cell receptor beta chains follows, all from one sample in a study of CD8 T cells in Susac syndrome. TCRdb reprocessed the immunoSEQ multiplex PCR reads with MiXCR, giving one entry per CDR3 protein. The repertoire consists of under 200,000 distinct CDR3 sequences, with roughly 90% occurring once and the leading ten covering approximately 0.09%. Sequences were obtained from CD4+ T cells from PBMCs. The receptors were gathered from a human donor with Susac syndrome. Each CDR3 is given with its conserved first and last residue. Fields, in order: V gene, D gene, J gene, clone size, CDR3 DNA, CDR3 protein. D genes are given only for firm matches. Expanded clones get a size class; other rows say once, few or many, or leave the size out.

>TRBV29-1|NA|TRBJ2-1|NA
TGCAGCGTTGACCTTAAGAAGAGCTCCTACAATGAGCAGTTCTTC
CSVDLKKSSYNEQFF
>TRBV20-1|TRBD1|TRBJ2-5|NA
TGCAGTGCACCAAACAGGGGCTCAATCCAAGAGACCCAGTACTTC
CSAPNRGSIQETQYF
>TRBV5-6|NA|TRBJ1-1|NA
TGTGCCAGCAGCCCTGTCAGGGGAGCTGAAGCTTTCTTT
CASSPVRGAEAFF
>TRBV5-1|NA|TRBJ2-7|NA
TGCGCCAGCAGCTTGGTAGCGTCCTCCTACGAGCAGTACTTC
CASSLVASSYEQYF
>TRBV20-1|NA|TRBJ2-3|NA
TGCAGTGTTGGGACCTCGGGGGATACGCAGTATTTT
CSVGTSGDTQYF
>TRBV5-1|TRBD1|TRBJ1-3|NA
TGCGCCAGCAGCTCGGACAGGGTTGGAAGAAACACCATATATTTT
CASSSDRVGRNTIYF
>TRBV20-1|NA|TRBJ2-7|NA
TGCAGTGCTAGAGATACGCGCGGATTCTCCTACGAGCAGTACTTC
CSARDTRGFSYEQYF
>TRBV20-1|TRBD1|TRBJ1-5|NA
TGCAGTGCTAGAATAAGAGGACAGGGGGTCTTTCAGCCCCAGCATTTT
CSARIRGQGVFQPQHF
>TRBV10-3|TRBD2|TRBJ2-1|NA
TGTGCCTCGGGTATAGCGGGAGGGGACAATGAGCAGTTCTTC
CASGIAGGDNEQFF
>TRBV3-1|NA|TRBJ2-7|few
TGTGCCAGCAGCCGGAACTACGAGCAGTACTTC
CASSRNYEQYF
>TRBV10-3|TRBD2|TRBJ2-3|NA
TGTGCCATCAGTGGCGGGGGGCCTACAGATACGCAGTATTTT
CAISGGGPTDTQYF
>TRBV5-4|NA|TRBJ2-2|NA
TGTGCCAGCAGCTGGGACTGGAACACCGGGGAGCTGTTTTTT
CASSWDWNTGELFF
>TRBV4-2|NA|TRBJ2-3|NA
TGTGCCAGCAGCCAAGTGCGGGCTAGAAGCACAGATACGCAGTATTTT
CASSQVRARSTDTQYF
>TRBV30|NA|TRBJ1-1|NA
TGTGCCTGGTCAAGGGGCCTGAACACTGAAGCTTTCTTT
CAWSRGLNTEAFF
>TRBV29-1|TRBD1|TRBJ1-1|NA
TGCAGCGTTGTGGGACAGGCTAACACTGAAGCTTTCTTT
CSVVGQANTEAFF
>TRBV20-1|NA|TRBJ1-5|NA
TGCAGTGCTATAGGCAGGGAAGGCAATCAGCCCCAGCATTTT
CSAIGREGNQPQHF
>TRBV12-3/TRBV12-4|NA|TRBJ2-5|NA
TGTGCCAGCAGTTTCAGCAACCAAGAGACCCAGTACTTC
CASSFSNQETQYF
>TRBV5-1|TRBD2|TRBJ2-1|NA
TGCGCCAGCAGCTTGGCGGGACTAGCGGATTCCTACAATGAGCAGTTCTTC
CASSLAGLADSYNEQFF
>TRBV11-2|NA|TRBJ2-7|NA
TGTGCCAGCAGCAGGACGGCTGGCTCCTACGAGCAGTACTTC
CASSRTAGSYEQYF
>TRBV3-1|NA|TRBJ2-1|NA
TGTGCCAGCAGCTTGGCTAGGAGTGGTGAGCAGTTCTTC
CASSLARSGEQFF
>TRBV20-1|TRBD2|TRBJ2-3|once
TGCAGTGCAAATGGACTAGCGGACCCAGATACGCAGTATTTT
CSANGLADPDTQYF
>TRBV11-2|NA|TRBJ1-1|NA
TGTGCCAGCAGCTTGTTATCCGGGACAACCGTTAACACTGAAGCTTTCTTT
CASSLLSGTTVNTEAFF
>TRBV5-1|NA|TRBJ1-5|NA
TGCGCCAGCAGCTTGGACGAGAGGGGCAATCAGCCCCAGCATTTT
CASSLDERGNQPQHF
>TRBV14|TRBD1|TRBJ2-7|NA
TGTGCCAGCAGTCCGACAGGGGGAAACGAGCAGTACTTC
CASSPTGGNEQYF
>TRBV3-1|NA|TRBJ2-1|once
TGTGCCAGCAGCCATCTTGACTACAATGAGCAGTTCTTC
CASSHLDYNEQFF
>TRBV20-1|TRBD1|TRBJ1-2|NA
TGCAGTGCTAGGGGACAGGGGGCGAGCTATGGCTACACCTTC
CSARGQGASYGYTF
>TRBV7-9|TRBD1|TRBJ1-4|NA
TGTGCCAGCAGCCTCCTGACAGGGGGCGATAATGAAAAACTGTTTTTT
CASSLLTGGDNEKLFF
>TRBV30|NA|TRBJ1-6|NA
TGTGCCTGGAGCGTTCCAGGGAGGTCACCCCTCCACTTT
CAWSVPGRSPLHF
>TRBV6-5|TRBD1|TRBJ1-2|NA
TGTGCCAGCAGTTATTACACCCGGGACAGGGGGCCTTGGGACTATGGCTACACCTTC
CASSYYTRDRGPWDYGYTF
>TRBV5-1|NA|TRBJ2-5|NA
TGCGCCAGCAGCTTCAGCGGCAATAGGCTTGAGACCCAGTACTTC
CASSFSGNRLETQYF
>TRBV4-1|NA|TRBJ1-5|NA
TGCGCCAGCACCCCCCTATTGAGGGGAAGAAATCAGCCCCAGCATTTT
CASTPLLRGRNQPQHF
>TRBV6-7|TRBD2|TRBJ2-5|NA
TGTGCCAGCAGTTACCTTGCGGGGGTCCGGGAGACCCAGTACTTC
CASSYLAGVRETQYF
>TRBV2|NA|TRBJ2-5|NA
TGTGCCAGCACGGACAGTTGGGAGACCCAGTACTTC
CASTDSWETQYF
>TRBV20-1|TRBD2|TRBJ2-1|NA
TGCAGTGCTAGAGACCGGGACTACCGATACAATGAGCAGTTCTTC
CSARDRDYRYNEQFF
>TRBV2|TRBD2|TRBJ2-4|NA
TGTGCCAGCAGTGTTAGCGGGAGTCAGAGCATTCAGTACTTC
CASSVSGSQSIQYF
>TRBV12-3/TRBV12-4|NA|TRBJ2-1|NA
TGTGCCAGCAGTCCTGACACCCACAATGAGCAGTTCTTC
CASSPDTHNEQFF
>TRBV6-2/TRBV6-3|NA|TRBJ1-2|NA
TGTGCCAGCACTTACTTCCAGGGGCGCGGTGGCTACACCTTC
CASTYFQGRGGYTF
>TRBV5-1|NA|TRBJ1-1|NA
TGCGCCAGTCGATTTCAAATTGAGAACACTGAAGCTTTCTTT
CASRFQIENTEAFF
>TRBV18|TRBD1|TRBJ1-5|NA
TGTGCCAGCTCACCACGGGACAGGGGGCCTTCGTACAATCAGCCCCAGCATTTT
CASSPRDRGPSYNQPQHF
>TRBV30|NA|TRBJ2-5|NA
TGTGCCTGGAGTGTAAGGGAAGAGACCCAGTACTTC
CAWSVREETQYF
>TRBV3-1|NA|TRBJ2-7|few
TGTGCCAGCAGCCAAGCAGGTCATAAACACGAGCAGTACTTC
CASSQAGHKHEQYF
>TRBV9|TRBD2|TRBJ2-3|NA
TGTGCCAGCAGCGCCAACCACGGGGGGGCATCCGATACGCAGTATTTT
CASSANHGGASDTQYF
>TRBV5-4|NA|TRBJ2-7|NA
TGTGCCAGCAGCTTGGAGGGCTCCCGGAGCTCCTACGAGCAGTACTTC
CASSLEGSRSSYEQYF
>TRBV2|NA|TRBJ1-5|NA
TGTGCCAGCAGTGAAGAGGGGGTACCCAATCAGCCCCAGCATTTT
CASSEEGVPNQPQHF
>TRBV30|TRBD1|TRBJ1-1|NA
TGTGCCTGGAGTCCACAGGGGATGAACACTGAAGCTTTCTTT
CAWSPQGMNTEAFF
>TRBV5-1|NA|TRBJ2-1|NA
TGCGCCAGCAGCGAGCAGACAGGCTCCTACAATGAGCAGTTCTTC
CASSEQTGSYNEQFF
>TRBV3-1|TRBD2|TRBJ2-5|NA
TGTGCCAGCAGCCGTCGGGGACTAGCGGGGCAAGAGACCCAGTACTTC
CASSRRGLAGQETQYF